This T cell receptor (beta chain) was identified during a study of human T cells and chemical hapten exposure. CDR1 LGHDT and CDR2 YNNKEL come from the germline V gene (reference sequence). Trimming cost V 1 base and J 0 bases, with 10 bases left between them. The CDR3 runs 16 residues. Time point defined: patch test 1, 2 weeks after DPC sensitization. Treatment here: therapeutic diphenylcyclopropenone sensitization with weekly scalp DPC. One entry per CDR3 protein results from TCRdb running MiXCR on the RACE reads. The repertoire holds 150,000 to 200,000 distinct CDR3 sequences, with 14% as singletons.

This clonotype was obtained from a woman between 25 and 40 years old with alopecia areata. Some clones in this sample may be carry-over from other donors' samples. The chain employs TRBV3-1 and TRBJ2-1, with D uncertain. The source was whole blood, collected in connection with sensitization to the hapten diphenylcyclopropenone (DPC). CDR3 DNA: TGTGCCAGCAGCCAAGCCTTAACCTCCTCCTACAATGAGCAGTTCTTC. The encoded protein is CASSQALTSSYNEQFF.